This TCR beta chain was obtained from a study of blood T cell repertoires in COVID-19. At the level of the study: Two negative PCRs, clearance, or symptom resolution had been documented for recovered Cohort 3 donors.

Germline-derived CDR1 and CDR2 are SEHNR and FQNEAQ (reference sequence). This CDR3 is built from 13 residues. Deletions cut 1 base from V and 4 bases from J, with 7 bases between. Participants were aged about 18 to 89 years from roughly 26 US areas. Study processing details: Reference gene primer amplification gave estimated nucleated cell counts. Sequenced by immunoSEQ multiplex PCR; TCRdb stores in-frame clones only, minus some. That table supplies the V and J calls and clone size; D and trimming were determined from the DNA. The data hold over 250,000 clones, with more than 75% observed a single time.

The sequence came from a woman in her sixties in a cohort exposed to, infected with or recovered from COVID-19 (not recorded which). Sequenced sample: PBMCs or T cells enriched from blood (not recorded which). The genes are TRBV7-9 and TRBJ2-5, with D tentatively TRBD1 (5 bases). CDR3 coding DNA: TGTGCCAGCAGCTTAGTGCAGGGAGAGACCCAGTACTTC. Protein: CASSLVQGETQYF.